Presented here are 14 T cell receptor beta chains from one specimen sequenced in a study of blood T cell repertoires in COVID-19. Profiled with immunoSEQ multiplex PCR; TCRdb holds only in-frame clones, not every one. The table has 500,000 or so clones, roughly 87% seen once. The sequenced sample was PBMCs or T cells enriched from blood (not recorded which). The source is a woman under 30 who had recovered from COVID-19.

This rearrangement joins TRBV28 to TRBJ1-2, with D perhaps TRBD1 (6 bases). The CDR3 length is 13 residues. Per the germline V gene, CDR1 is MDHEN and CDR2 is SYDVKM. V was clipped by 6 bases and J by 8 bases, with 16 bases between them. CDR3 nucleotides: TGTGCCAGCAGCTCAGGGGTATACCGCGGCTACACCTTC. The encoded protein is CASSSGVYRGYTF.

This clone showed up just a few times. The chain joins TRBV7-2 to TRBJ1-6; D is ambiguous. Germline lookup yields CDR1 SGHTA and CDR2 FQGNSA. The CDR3 sequence is 13 residues long. The V and J ends lost 5 bases and 7 bases respectively, with 9 bases between them. CDR3 loop: CASSPSGNSPLHF. CDR3 bases: TGTGCCAGCAGCCCAAGCGGGAATTCACCCCTCCACTTT.

The rearrangement uses TRBV10-3 and TRBJ2-1; D not resolved. Trimming pared 1 base from V and 8 bases from J, leaving 15 bases between. Germline V gives CDR1 ENHRY, CDR2 SYGVKD. This CDR3 has 15 amino acids. The CDR3 spells CAISELRHTDDEQFF. Here the CDR3 DNA reads TGTGCCATCAGTGAGTTAAGGCATACAGACGATGAGCAGTTCTTC.

This chain connects TRBV10-3 to TRBJ2-2; D might be TRBD2 (5 bases). Germline V gene data show CDR1 as ENHRY and CDR2 as SYGVKD. V shed 3 bases and J shed 5 bases, with 13 bases lying between them. The CDR3 is 15 amino acids. The CDR3 region has the DNA TGTGCCATCAGTGATAAAGCGGAGTTGACCGGGGAGCTGTTTTTT. Encoded protein: CAISDKAELTGELFF.

The V and J genes are TRBV28 and TRBJ2-2, with 9 positions matching TRBD1. The V gene's germline CDR1 is MDHEN and CDR2 SYDVKM. There are 15 residues in the CDR3. V shed 5 bases, J shed 8 bases, and the junction held 9 bases outside the gene matches. The CDR3 is CASSRLQGAPGELFF. CDR3 sequence (DNA): TGTGCCAGCAGTCGACTACAGGGGGCACCTGGGGAGCTGTTTTTT.

This clone was seen only a few times. V usage is TRBV5-6 and J usage is TRBJ1-3, with D unresolved. The CDR3 length is 15 residues. Trimming cost V 4 bases and J 1 base, with 12 bases left between them. CDR1 is SGHDT and CDR2 is YYEEEE in the germline V gene. CDR3 in amino acids: CASSVAEGSGNTIYF. CDR3 coding DNA: TGTGCCAGCAGCGTAGCGGAAGGGTCTGGAAACACCATATATTTT.

This clone occurred once. This sample also contains other DNA sequences that code for the same CDR3. The chain has TRBV9 and TRBJ2-3; TRBD1 matches at 10 bases. The germline CDR1 and CDR2 sequences are SGDLS and YYNGEE. The junction had 4 bases not matched to a gene; V was cut back by 3 bases and J by 3 bases. This CDR3 has 15 residues. The DNA of the CDR3 is TGTGCCAGCAGCGCCCGGGACAGGGGAACAGATACGCAGTATTTT. Protein: CASSARDRGTDTQYF.

The CDR3: CASSPGTDYTDTQYF. The CDR3 DNA reads as TGCGCCAGCAGCCCGGGGACTGACTACACAGATACGCAGTATTTT. J is TRBJ2-3 and V is TRBV5-1, with a weak D call TRBD2 (6 bases). The CDR3 is 15 amino acids. Looked up from germline, CDR1 is SGHRS and CDR2 is YFSETQ. Trimming stripped 4 bases from V and 2 bases from J, with 14 bases between.

The chain couples TRBV7-6 to TRBJ1-1; D remains unclear. Trimming left V 0 bases short and J 3 bases short, with 5 bases between. Germline lookup yields CDR1 SGHVS and CDR2 FNYEAQ. The CDR3 loop spans 13 amino acids. Here the CDR3 DNA reads TGTGCCAGCAGCTTAGCCGGGGACACTGAAGCTTTCTTT. This encodes CASSLAGDTEAFF.

This chain joins TRBV10-3 and TRBJ1-1; D gene ambiguous. The germline V and J ends were trimmed by 7 bases and 7 bases, with 13 bases remaining between them. The CDR3 length is 12 residues. Germline V gene sequence: CDR1 ENHRY, CDR2 SYGVKD. The DNA of the CDR3 is TGTGCCATCATTCCGGGGTCCGGTGAAGCTTTCTTT. Its protein is CAIIPGSGEAFF.

The chain links TRBV27 to TRBJ1-6, with D perhaps TRBD1 (5 bases). Germline CDR1 and CDR2: MNHEY and SMNVEV (reference sequence). Trimming pared 3 bases from V and 8 bases from J, leaving 8 bases between. The CDR3 extends over 13 amino acids. The CDR3 region is CASSLGGDSPLHF. CDR3 DNA: TGTGCCAGCAGTTTGGGGGGAGATTCACCCCTCCACTTT.

CDR3 residues: CASSLNGGEAFF. The CDR3 DNA follows: TGTGCCAGCAGTCTAAACGGGGGAGAAGCTTTCTTT. This chain joins TRBV25-1 and TRBJ1-1; possible D gene TRBD1, 5 bases. Germline V gene lookup returns CDR1 MGHDK and CDR2 SYGVNS. The CDR3 sequence is 12 residues long. Trimming removed 5 bases at V and 8 bases at J, with 12 bases between.

This chain links TRBV12-3 or TRBV12-4 with TRBJ2-2; D is perhaps TRBD1 (6 bases). This CDR3 spans 12 amino acids. Trimming cost V 6 bases and J 8 bases, with 10 bases left between them. Here the CDR3 reads CASRSGTGELFF. The CDR3 nucleotides are TGTGCCAGCAGGTCCGGGACAGGGGAGCTGTTTTTT.

This chain links TRBV2 with TRBJ2-3; TRBD2 might be the D (5 bases). The CDR3 length is 14 residues. Per the germline V gene, CDR1 is SNHLY and CDR2 is FYNNEI. V dropped 4 bases and J dropped 3 bases, with 11 bases sitting between them. The CDR3 sequence: CASSVLGGTDTQYF. The CDR3 region has the DNA TGTGCCAGCAGTGTCCTCGGCGGGACAGATACGCAGTATTTT.